This T cell receptor beta chain appears in the sequencing data of a study of cytomegalovirus exposure and HLA in healthy donors. Both 60 Vbeta primers and 13 Jbeta primers went into the PCR. The repertoire was sequenced with immunoSEQ multiplex PCR; TCRdb's copy has only in-frame clones and lacks some. The sample includes fewer than 250,000 clones, approximately 70% of them seen just once. Germline V lookup: CDR1 SEHNR, CDR2 FQNEAQ (reference sequence). CDR3 length: 16 residues. With respect to this clone: Sequence at one end of the junction differs from germline and may be a read error.

The TCR was taken from a woman aged 25 to 39 in good health and CMV-seropositive. The rearrangement joins TRBV7-9 to TRBJ2-7; D possibly corresponds to TRBD1 (6 bases). Input material: PBMCs. The CDR3 DNA is TGTTCCAGCAGCTTAGTTGACTTTGGACAGAAATACGAGCAGTACTTC. Its protein product is CSSSLVDFGQKYEQYF.